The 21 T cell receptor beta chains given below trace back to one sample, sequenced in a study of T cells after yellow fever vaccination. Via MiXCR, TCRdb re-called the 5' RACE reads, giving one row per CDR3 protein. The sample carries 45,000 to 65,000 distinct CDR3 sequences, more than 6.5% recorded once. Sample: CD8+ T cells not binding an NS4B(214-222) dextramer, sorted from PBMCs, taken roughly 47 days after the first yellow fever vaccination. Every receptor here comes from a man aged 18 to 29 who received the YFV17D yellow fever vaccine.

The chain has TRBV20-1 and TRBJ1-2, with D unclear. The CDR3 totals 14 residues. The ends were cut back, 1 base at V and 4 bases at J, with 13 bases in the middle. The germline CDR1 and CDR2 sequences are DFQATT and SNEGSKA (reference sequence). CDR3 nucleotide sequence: TGCAGTGCTAGAGGAGGATATAGACCCTATGGCTACACCTTC. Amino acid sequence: CSARGGYRPYGYTF.

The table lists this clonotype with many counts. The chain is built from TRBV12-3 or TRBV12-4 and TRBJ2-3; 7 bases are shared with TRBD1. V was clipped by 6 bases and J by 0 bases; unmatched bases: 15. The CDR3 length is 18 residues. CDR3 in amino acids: CASRQEEVGTASTDTQYF. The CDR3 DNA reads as TGTGCCAGCAGACAGGAAGAGGTCGGGACAGCTAGCACAGATACGCAGTATTTT.

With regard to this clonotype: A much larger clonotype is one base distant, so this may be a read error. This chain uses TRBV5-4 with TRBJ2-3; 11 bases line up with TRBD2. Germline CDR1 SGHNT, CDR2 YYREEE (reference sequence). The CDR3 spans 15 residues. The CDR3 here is CASSLGLAGTDKQYF. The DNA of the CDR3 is TGTGCCAGCAGCTTAGGACTAGCGGGCACAGATAAGCAGTATTTT.

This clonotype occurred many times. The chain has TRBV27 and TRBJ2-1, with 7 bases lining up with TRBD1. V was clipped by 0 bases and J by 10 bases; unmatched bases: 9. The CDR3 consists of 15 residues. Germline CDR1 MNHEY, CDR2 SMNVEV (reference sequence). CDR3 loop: CASSLSGTERQEQFF. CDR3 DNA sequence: TGTGCCAGCAGTTTATCAGGGACAGAACGACAGGAGCAGTTCTTC.

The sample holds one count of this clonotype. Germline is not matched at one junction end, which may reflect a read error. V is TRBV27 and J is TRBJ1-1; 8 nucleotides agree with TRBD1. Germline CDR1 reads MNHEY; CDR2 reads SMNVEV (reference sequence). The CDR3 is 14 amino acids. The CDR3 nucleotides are TGTGCCAGCAGTCCGTGGACAGGGAAGACTGAAGCCTTCTTT. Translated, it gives CASSPWTGKTEAFF.

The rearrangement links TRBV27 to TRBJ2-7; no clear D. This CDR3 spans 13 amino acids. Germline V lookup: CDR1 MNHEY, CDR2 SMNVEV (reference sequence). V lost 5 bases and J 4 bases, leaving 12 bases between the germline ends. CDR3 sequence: CASSPTRYYEQYF. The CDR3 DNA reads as TGTGCCAGCAGTCCCACACGCTATTACGAGCAGTACTTC.

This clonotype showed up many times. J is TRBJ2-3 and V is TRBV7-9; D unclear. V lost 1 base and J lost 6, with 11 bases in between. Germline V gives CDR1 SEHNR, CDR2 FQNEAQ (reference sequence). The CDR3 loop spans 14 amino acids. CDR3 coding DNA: TGTGCCAGCAGCTTAGTTCGTACTCGCGATACGCAGTATTTT. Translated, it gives CASSLVRTRDTQYF.

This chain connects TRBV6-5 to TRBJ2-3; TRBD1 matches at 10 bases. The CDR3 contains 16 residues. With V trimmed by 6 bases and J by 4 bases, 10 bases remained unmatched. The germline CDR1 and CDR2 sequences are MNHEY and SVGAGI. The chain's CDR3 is CASSLNPGQGSDTQYF. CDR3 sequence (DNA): TGTGCCAGCAGCTTAAACCCGGGACAGGGGTCAGATACGCAGTATTTT.

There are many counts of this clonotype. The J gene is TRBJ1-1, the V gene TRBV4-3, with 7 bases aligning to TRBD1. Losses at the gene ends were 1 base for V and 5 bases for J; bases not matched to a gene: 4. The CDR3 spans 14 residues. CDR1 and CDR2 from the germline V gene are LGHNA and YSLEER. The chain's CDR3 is CASSQGQGVTEAFF. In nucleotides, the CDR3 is TGCGCCAGCAGCCAAGGACAGGGAGTGACTGAAGCTTTCTTT.

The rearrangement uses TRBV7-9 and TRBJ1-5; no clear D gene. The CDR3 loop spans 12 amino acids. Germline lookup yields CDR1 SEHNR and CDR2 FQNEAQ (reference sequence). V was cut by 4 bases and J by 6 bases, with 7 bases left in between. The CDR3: CASSSGVQPQHF. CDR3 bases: TGTGCCAGCAGCTCCGGGGTTCAGCCCCAGCATTTT.

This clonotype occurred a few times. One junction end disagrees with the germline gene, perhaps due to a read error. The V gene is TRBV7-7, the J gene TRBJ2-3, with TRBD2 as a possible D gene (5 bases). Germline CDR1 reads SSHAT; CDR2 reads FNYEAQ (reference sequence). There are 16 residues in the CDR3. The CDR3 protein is CASSSRPGLGTDTQYF. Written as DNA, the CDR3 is TGTGCTAGCAGCTCGCGTCCCGGACTCGGCACAGATACGCAGTATTTT. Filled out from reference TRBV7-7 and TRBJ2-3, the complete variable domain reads GAGVSQSPRYKVTKRGQDVTLRCDPISSHATLYWYQQALGQGPEFLTYFNYEAQPDKSGLPSDRFSAERPEGSISTLTIQRTEQRDSAMYRCASSSRPGLGTDTQYFGPGTRLTVL.

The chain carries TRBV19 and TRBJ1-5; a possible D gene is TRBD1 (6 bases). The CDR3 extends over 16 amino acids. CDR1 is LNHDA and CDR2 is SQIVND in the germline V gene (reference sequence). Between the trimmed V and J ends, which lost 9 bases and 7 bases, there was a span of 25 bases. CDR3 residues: CASQFTPTGPRQPQHF. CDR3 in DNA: TGTGCCAGCCAATTTACCCCGACAGGCCCCCGGCAGCCCCAGCATTTT.

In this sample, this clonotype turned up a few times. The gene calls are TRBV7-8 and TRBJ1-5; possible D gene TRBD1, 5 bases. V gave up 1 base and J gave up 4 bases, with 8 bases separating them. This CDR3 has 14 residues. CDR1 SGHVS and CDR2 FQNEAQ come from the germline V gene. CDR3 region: CASSLGPGNQPQHF. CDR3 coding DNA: TGTGCCAGCAGCTTAGGGCCAGGGAATCAGCCCCAGCATTTT.

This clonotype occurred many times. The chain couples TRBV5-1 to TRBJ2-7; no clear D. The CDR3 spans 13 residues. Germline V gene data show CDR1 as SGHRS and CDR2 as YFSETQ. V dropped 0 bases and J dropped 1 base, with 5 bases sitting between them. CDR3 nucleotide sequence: TGCGCCAGCAGCTTGGGGCAGTCCTACGAGCAGTACGTC. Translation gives CASSLGQSYEQYV.

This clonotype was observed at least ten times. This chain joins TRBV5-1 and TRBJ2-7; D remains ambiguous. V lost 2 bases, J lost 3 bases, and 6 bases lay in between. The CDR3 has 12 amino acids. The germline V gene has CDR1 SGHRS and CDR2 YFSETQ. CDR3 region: CASSFSRYEQYF. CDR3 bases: TGCGCCAGCAGCTTTAGTCGCTACGAGCAGTACTTC.

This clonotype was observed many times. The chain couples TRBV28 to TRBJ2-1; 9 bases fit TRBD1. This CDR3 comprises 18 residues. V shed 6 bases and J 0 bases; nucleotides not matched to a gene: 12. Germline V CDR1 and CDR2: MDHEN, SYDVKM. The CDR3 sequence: CASRPTGTGYVSYNEQFF. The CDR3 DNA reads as TGTGCCAGCAGACCTACCGGGACAGGGTATGTCTCCTACAATGAGCAGTTCTTC.

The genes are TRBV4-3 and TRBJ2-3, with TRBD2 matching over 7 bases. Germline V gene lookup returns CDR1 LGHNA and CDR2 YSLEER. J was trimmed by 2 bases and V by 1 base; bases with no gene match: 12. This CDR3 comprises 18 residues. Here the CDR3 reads CASSQVVGTIQYTDTQYF. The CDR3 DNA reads TGCGCCAGCAGCCAAGTGGTCGGGACTATTCAATACACAGATACGCAGTATTTT.

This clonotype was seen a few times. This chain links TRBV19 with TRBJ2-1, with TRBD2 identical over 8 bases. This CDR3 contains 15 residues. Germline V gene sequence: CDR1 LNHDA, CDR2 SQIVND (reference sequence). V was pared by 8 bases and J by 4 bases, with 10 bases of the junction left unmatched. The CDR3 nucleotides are TGTGCCAGTTCCATCGCGGGGGGTAATTACAATGAGCAGTTCTTC. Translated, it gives CASSIAGGNYNEQFF.

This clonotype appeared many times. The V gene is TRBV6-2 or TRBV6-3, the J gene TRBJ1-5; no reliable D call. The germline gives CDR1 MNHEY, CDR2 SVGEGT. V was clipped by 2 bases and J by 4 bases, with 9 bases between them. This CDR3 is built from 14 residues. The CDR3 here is CASSYTPENQPQHF. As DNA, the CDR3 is TGTGCCAGCAGTTACACCCCAGAAAATCAGCCCCAGCATTTT.

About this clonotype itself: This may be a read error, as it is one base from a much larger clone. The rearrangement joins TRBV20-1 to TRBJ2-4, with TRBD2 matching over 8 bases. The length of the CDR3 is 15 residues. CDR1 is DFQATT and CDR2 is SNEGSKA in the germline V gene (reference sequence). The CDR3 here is CSARDGGEAKNIQCF. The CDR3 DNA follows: TGCAGTGCTAGGGACGGGGGGGAGGCCAAAAACATTCAGTGCTTC.

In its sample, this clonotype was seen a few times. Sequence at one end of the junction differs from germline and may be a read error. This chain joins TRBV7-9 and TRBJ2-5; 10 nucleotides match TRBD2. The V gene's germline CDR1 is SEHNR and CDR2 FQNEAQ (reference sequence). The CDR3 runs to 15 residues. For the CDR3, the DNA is TGTGCCAGCAGCCTAGCGGGGGCGTACCAAGAGACCCAGTACTTC. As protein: CASSLAGAYQETQYF.